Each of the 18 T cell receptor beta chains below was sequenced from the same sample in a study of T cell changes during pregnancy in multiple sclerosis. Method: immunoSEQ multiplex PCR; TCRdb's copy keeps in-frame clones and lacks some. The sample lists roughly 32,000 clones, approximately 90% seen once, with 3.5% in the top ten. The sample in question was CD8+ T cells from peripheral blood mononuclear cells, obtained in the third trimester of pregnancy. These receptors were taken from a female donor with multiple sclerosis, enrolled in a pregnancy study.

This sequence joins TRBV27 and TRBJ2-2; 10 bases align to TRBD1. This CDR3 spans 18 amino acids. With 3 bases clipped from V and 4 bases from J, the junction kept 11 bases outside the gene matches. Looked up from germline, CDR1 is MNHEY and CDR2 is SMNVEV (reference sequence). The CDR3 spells CASSFSGRQGAFTGELFF. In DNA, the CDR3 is TGTGCCAGCAGTTTTAGCGGAAGACAGGGGGCATTCACCGGGGAGCTGTTTTTT.

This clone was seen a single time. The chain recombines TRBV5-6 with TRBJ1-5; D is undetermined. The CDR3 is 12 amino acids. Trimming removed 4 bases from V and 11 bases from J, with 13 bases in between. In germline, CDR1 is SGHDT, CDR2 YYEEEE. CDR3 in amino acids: CASSLGGRAQHF. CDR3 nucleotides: TGTGCCAGCAGCCTAGGCGGTCGGGCCCAGCATTTT.

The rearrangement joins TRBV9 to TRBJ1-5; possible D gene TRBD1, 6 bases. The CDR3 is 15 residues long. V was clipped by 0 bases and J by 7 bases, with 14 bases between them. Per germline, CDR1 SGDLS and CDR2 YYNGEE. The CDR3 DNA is TGTGCCAGCAGCGTAGATGGGGGCCCCGGGCAGCCCCAGCATTTT. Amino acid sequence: CASSVDGGPGQPQHF. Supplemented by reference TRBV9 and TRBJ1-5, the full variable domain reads DSGVTQTPKHLITATGQRVTLRCSPRSGDLSVYWYQQSLDQGLQFLIQYYNGEERAKGNILERFSAQQFPDLHSELNLSSLELGDSALYFCASSVDGGPGQPQHFGDGTRLSIL.

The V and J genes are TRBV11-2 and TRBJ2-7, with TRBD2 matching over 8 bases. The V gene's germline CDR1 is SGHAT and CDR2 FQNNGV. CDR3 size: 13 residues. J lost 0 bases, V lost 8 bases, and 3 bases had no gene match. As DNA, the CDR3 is TGTGCCAGCGGCGGGGGGCTCTCCTACGAGCAGTACTTC. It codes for CASGGGLSYEQYF.

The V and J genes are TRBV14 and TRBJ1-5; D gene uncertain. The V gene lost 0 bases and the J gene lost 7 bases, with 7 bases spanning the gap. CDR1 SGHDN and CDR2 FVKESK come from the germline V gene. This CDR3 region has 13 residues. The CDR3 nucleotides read TGTGCCAGCAGCCAAGATACGGGACAGCCCCAGCATTTT. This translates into CASSQDTGQPQHF.

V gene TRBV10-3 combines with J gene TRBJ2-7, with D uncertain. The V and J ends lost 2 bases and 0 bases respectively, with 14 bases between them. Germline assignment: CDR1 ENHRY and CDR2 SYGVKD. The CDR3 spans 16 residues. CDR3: CAISELTEPSSYEQYF. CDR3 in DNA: TGTGCCATCAGTGAGCTAACGGAACCTAGCTCCTACGAGCAGTACTTC.

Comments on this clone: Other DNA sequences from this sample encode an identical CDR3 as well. CDR3 in amino acids: CASSLADTEAFF. The CDR3 DNA sequence: TGTGCCAGCAGCTTGGCCGACACTGAAGCTTTCTTT. The V call is TRBV5-4, the J call TRBJ1-1, with D unresolved. V lost 0 bases and J 3 bases, leaving 3 bases between the germline ends. This CDR3 is built from 12 residues. CDR1 is SGHNT, CDR2 YYREEE, per germline (reference sequence).

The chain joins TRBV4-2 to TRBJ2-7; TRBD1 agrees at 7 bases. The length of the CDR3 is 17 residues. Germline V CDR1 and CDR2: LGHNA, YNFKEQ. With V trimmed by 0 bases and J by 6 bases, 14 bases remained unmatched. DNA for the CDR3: TGTGCCAGCAGCCAAGATTTTAGCGACAGGGAAGAGGTCGAGCAGTACTTC. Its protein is CASSQDFSDREEVEQYF.

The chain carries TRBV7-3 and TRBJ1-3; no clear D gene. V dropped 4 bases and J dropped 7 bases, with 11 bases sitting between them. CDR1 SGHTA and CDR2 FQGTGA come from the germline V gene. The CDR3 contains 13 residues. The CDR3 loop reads CASSSDNSNTIYF. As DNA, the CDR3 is TGTGCCAGCAGCTCCGACAATTCCAACACCATATATTTT.

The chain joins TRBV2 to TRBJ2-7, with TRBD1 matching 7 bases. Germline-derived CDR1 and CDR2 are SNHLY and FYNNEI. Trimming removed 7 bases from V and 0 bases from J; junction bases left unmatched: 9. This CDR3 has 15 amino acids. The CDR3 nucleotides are TGTGCCAGCACCAACACAGGGGACCCCTCCTACGAGCAGTACTTC. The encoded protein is CASTNTGDPSYEQYF.

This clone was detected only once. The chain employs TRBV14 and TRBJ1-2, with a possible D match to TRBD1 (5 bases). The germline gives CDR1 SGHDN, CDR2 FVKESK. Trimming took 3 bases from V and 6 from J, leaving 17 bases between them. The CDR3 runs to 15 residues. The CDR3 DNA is TGTGCCAGCAGCCAGGACGGCCGGGCGGGGGATGGCTACACCTTC. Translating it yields CASSQDGRAGDGYTF. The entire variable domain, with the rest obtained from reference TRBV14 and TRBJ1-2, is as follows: EAGVTQFPSHSVIEKGQTVTLRCDPISGHDNLYWYRRVMGKEIKFLLHFVKESKQDESGMPNNRFLAERTGGTYSTLKVQPAELEDSGVYFCASSQDGRAGDGYTFGSGTRLTVV.

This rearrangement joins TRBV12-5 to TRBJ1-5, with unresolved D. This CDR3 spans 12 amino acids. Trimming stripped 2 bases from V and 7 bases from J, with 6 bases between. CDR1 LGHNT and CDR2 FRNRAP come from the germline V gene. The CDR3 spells CASGLSGQPQHF. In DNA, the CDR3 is TGTGCTAGTGGTTTGAGTGGCCAGCCCCAGCATTTT.

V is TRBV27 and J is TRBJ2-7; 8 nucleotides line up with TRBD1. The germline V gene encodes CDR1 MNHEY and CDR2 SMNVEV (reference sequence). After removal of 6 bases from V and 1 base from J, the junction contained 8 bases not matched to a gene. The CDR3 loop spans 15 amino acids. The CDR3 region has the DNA TGTGCCAGCAGCCAGACAGGGGAAGGATCCTACGAGCAGTACTTC. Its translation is CASSQTGEGSYEQYF.

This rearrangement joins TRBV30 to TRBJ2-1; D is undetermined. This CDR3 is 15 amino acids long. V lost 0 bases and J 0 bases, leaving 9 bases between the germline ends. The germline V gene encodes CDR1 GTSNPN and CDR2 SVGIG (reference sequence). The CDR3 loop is CAWSVLSSSYNEQFF. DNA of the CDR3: TGTGCCTGGAGTGTGCTTTCTAGCTCCTACAATGAGCAGTTCTTC.

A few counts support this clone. For the CDR3, the DNA is TGTGCCAGCAGCGAGGGACAGAGCAATCAGCCCCAGCATTTT. Translating gives CASSEGQSNQPQHF. The V and J genes are TRBV2 and TRBJ1-5; 7 bases match TRBD1. The CDR3 totals 14 residues. Per germline, CDR1 SNHLY and CDR2 FYNNEI. With V trimmed by 6 bases and J by 1 base, 3 bases remained unmatched.

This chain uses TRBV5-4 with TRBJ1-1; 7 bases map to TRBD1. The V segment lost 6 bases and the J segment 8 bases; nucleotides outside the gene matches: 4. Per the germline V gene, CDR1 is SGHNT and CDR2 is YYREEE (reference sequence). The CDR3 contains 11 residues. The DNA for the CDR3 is TGTGCCAGCACCCGGACAGGAGAAGCTTTCTTT. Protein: CASTRTGEAFF.

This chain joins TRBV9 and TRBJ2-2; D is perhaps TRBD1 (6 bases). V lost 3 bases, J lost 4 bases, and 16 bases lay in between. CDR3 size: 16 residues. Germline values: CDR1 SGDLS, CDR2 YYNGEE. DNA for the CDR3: TGTGCCAGCAGCGCCGACGGGACATCGATCACCGGGGAGCTGTTTTTT. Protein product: CASSADGTSITGELFF.

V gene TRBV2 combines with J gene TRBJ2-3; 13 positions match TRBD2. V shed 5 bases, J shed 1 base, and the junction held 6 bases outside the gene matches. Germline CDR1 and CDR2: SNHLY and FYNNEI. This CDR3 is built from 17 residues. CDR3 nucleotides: TGTGCCAGCAGTACTAGCGGGGGGGCCCCCCGCACAGATACGCAGTATTTT. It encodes CASSTSGGAPRTDTQYF.